The clone carrying this TCR beta chain was seen ten or more times. What it binds is unknown. Germline lookup yields CDR1 SGHVS and CDR2 FQNEAQ. V shed 2 bases and J shed 0 bases, with 17 bases lying between them. The CDR3 has 18 residues. This record comes from a study of T cell repertoires in cytomegalovirus infection. Background on the study: From public TCR beta signatures came an indication of both CMV infection and matching HLA type. Study-wide points: Clonotype analysis showed dominance of the ex vivo response by HLA-C-restricted CMV-specific TCR beta clonotypes. Individuals carrying CMV plus the relevant HLA were identified by cumulative frequency of public TCR beta families.

MiXCR was run by TCRdb on the reads, yielding one entry per CDR3 protein. The profile shows under 350,000 distinct CDR3 sequences, approximately 8.9% of them singletons. This sequence joins TRBV7-8 and TRBJ1-5; D perhaps matches TRBD1 (6 bases). Sequencing was carried out using PBMCs. This receptor was taken from a human donor in good health (CMV status not recorded). Some clones in this sample may be carry-over from other donors' samples. CDR3 loop: CASSLHLRDILSNQPQHF. CDR3 bases: TGTGCCAGCAGCTTACACTTGAGGGACATTCTTAGCAATCAGCCCCAGCATTTT. The complete variable domain, with remaining parts taken from reference TRBV7-8 and TRBJ1-5, reads GAGVSQSPRYKVAKRGQDVALRCDPISGHVSLFWYQQALGQGPEFLTYFQNEAQLDKSGLPSDRFFAERPEGSVSTLKIQRTQQEDSAVYLCASSLHLRDILSNQPQHFGDGTRLSIL.